This is a list of T cell receptor beta chains from one sample in a study of Ad26.COV2.S vaccination and SARS-CoV-2 variants. Clones were read by immunoSEQ multiplex PCR, and TCRdb kept only the in-frame ones, dropping some. This table holds around 300,000 clones, about 87% found once. The sequences come from peripheral blood, collected in a trial of Ad26.COV2.S vaccine versus placebo. The receptors stem from a person between 18 and 59 years old who received the Ad26.COV2.S COVID-19 vaccine or a placebo. The CDR3 runs from the conserved cysteine through the conserved F or W. The order of the fields is clone size, J gene, D gene, V gene, CDR3 DNA, CDR3 protein. D genes are given only for firm matches. A row's size may be missing; if present it is once, few, many or a size class.

size: once; J: TRBJ1-2; D: -; V: TRBV4-3; DNA: TGCGCCAGCAGCCCGGGATTGGGGGGGGCTAACTATGGCTACACCTTC; CDR3: CASSPGLGGANYGYTF
size: once; J: TRBJ1-2; D: -; V: TRBV18; DNA: TGTGCCAGCTCACCCCAGGGTATGAACTATGGCTACACCTTC; CDR3: CASSPQGMNYGYTF
size: -; J: TRBJ1-4; D: TRBD1; V: TRBV7-2; DNA: TGTGCCACCTCTCGACAGGGACAGGAAAAACTGTTTTTT; CDR3: CATSRQGQEKLFF
size: -; J: TRBJ2-7; D: -; V: TRBV19; DNA: TGTGCCAGTAGTATAATCCCAGGGACCTTCAACGAGCAGTACTTC; CDR3: CASSIIPGTFNEQYF
size: -; J: TRBJ2-7; D: TRBD1; V: TRBV6-5; DNA: TGTGCCAGCAGTAAGGGACAGGGCGGTTACGAGCAGTACTTC; CDR3: CASSKGQGGYEQYF
size: once; J: TRBJ1-4; D: -; V: TRBV18; DNA: TGTGCCAGCTCACCACCGGGAGGGCTCGGAGAAAAACTGTTTTTT; CDR3: CASSPPGGLGEKLFF
size: -; J: TRBJ2-7; D: -; V: TRBV27; DNA: TGTGCCAGCAGTACAGGGACCGAGCAGTACTTC; CDR3: CASSTGTEQYF
size: -; J: TRBJ2-5; D: -; V: TRBV19; DNA: TGTGCCAGTAGTGATAGGGTTGGGACCCAGTACTTC; CDR3: CASSDRVGTQYF
size: -; J: TRBJ1-2; D: TRBD1; V: TRBV24-1; DNA: TGTGCCACCAGTGAGAGACAGGGGCCGCCGGGCTACACCTTC; CDR3: CATSERQGPPGYTF
size: -; J: TRBJ1-1; D: -; V: TRBV6-2/TRBV6-3; DNA: TGTGCCAGCAGTTTCAACAACCTTGAAGCTTTCTTT; CDR3: CASSFNNLEAFF
size: -; J: TRBJ1-5; D: -; V: TRBV7-9; DNA: TGTGCCAGCAGCTCATCCCGGGGAAATCAGCCCCAGCATTTT; CDR3: CASSSSRGNQPQHF
size: -; J: TRBJ2-2; D: -; V: TRBV5-6; DNA: TGTGCCAGCAGCTTGGACAGGGCCACCGGGGAGCTGTTTTTT; CDR3: CASSLDRATGELFF
size: -; J: TRBJ2-5; D: -; V: TRBV19; DNA: TGTGCCAGTAGTGGAAGACAGTACCAAGAGACCCAGTACTTC; CDR3: CASSGRQYQETQYF
size: -; J: TRBJ2-3; D: -; V: TRBV7-9; DNA: TGTGCCAGCAGCCTAAGCACAGATACGCAGTATTTT; CDR3: CASSLSTDTQYF
size: -; J: TRBJ1-2; D: TRBD1; V: TRBV4-3; DNA: TGCCCCCCCCGCCGGCCCGGGACAGGGACCGTCTATGGCTACACCTTC; CDR3: CPPRRPGTGTVYGYTF
size: -; J: TRBJ2-1; D: TRBD2; V: TRBV5-1; DNA: TGCGCCAGCAGTCGAGCCTCGGGAGGGGATGAGCAGTTCTTC; CDR3: CASSRASGGDEQFF
size: once; J: TRBJ1-5; D: -; V: TRBV5-6; DNA: TGTGCCAGCAGCCACACTGGTGGCAATCAGCCCCAGCATTTT; CDR3: CASSHTGGNQPQHF
size: -; J: TRBJ2-7; D: TRBD2; V: TRBV7-8; DNA: TGTGCCAGCAGCCCCCCGACTAGCGGGGCCCGGCGGTACTTC; CDR3: CASSPPTSGARRYF
size: -; J: TRBJ2-7; D: -; V: TRBV5-6; DNA: TGTGCCAGCAGCTTGGTAGGGGGGCCCTACGAGCAGTACTTC; CDR3: CASSLVGGPYEQYF
size: once; J: TRBJ1-2; D: -; V: TRBV12-3/TRBV12-4; DNA: TGTGCCAGCAGTTTTCAAGGGCTGGATGGCTACACCTTC; CDR3: CASSFQGLDGYTF
size: -; J: TRBJ2-7; D: TRBD2; V: TRBV16; DNA: TGTGCCAGCAGCCAATCAGTCGTAGCGGGACGCGAGCAGTACTTC; CDR3: CASSQSVVAGREQYF
size: -; J: TRBJ1-1; D: TRBD1; V: TRBV10-3; DNA: TGTGCCATCAGCCAGACAGGGATGAACACTGAAGCTTTCTTT; CDR3: CAISQTGMNTEAFF
size: -; J: TRBJ2-2; D: -; V: TRBV6-2/TRBV6-3; DNA: TGTGCCAGCAGTTATGTTTCAGCCACCGGGGAGCTGTTTTTT; CDR3: CASSYVSATGELFF
size: -; J: TRBJ1-5; D: TRBD1; V: TRBV30; DNA: TGTGCCTGGAGTGTACAGGGGGGGAGCAATCAGCCCCAGCATTTT; CDR3: CAWSVQGGSNQPQHF
size: -; J: TRBJ2-1; D: -; V: TRBV29-1; DNA: TGCAGCGTTGGTTCGGCCAGGTACCTAGAGCAGTTCTTC; CDR3: CSVGSARYLEQFF
size: once; J: TRBJ2-5; D: -; V: TRBV27; DNA: TGTGCCAGCAGTTCAACACCGTACCAAGAGACCCAGTACTTC; CDR3: CASSSTPYQETQYF
size: -; J: TRBJ2-1; D: -; V: TRBV4-1; DNA: TGCGCCAGCAGCCAAGTTAGGAGGGGCGGAAACAATGAGCAGTTCTTC; CDR3: CASSQVRRGGNNEQFF
size: -; J: TRBJ1-5; D: -; V: TRBV24-1; DNA: TGTGCCACCAGTGATCTACGGGGGGGTAGGGGCAATCAGCCCCAGCATTTT; CDR3: CATSDLRGGRGNQPQHF
size: -; J: TRBJ2-1; D: TRBD2; V: TRBV6-4; DNA: TGTGCCAGCAGTGAGGGGGGAGGGCCCTACAATGAGCAGTTCTTC; CDR3: CASSEGGGPYNEQFF
size: -; J: TRBJ2-2; D: -; V: TRBV4-3; DNA: TGCGCCAGCAGCCAAAAAATAGGGGGGTTTGCGAACACCGGGGAGCTGTTTTTT; CDR3: CASSQKIGGFANTGELFF
size: -; J: TRBJ1-4; D: -; V: TRBV28; DNA: TGTGCCAGCAGTTCCCCTGGAGGTACTAATGAAAAACTGTTTTTT; CDR3: CASSSPGGTNEKLFF
size: -; J: TRBJ1-5; D: -; V: TRBV3-1/TRBV3-2; DNA: TGTGCCAGCAGCCAAGATCCGCCCCAGCCCCAGCATTTT; CDR3: CASSQDPPQPQHF
size: once; J: TRBJ1-5; D: -; V: TRBV27; DNA: TGTGCCAGCAGTTTTAGGTCGGGGCAGCCCCAGCATTTT; CDR3: CASSFRSGQPQHF
size: -; J: TRBJ2-6; D: -; V: TRBV5-6; DNA: TGTGCCAGCAGCTACTCTGGGGCCAACGTCCTGACTTTC; CDR3: CASSYSGANVLTF
size: medium-sized; J: TRBJ2-7; D: TRBD1; V: TRBV7-9; DNA: TGTGCCAGCAGCCTAGGACAGGGACCATTCGAGCAGTACTTC; CDR3: CASSLGQGPFEQYF
size: -; J: TRBJ1-1; D: -; V: TRBV12-5; DNA: TGTGCTAGTGGACAGGGATACACTGAAGCTTTCTTT; CDR3: CASGQGYTEAFF
size: -; J: TRBJ2-5; D: TRBD1; V: TRBV27; DNA: TGTGCCAGCAGAGTACAGGGGACCCTCGGGGAGACCCAGTACTTC; CDR3: CASRVQGTLGETQYF
size: -; J: TRBJ2-3; D: -; V: TRBV21-1; DNA: TGTGCCAGCAGCAAAGGGGGACAGGGAAGCACAGATACGCAGTATTTT; CDR3: CASSKGGQGSTDTQYF
size: -; J: TRBJ2-6; D: TRBD1; V: TRBV10-3; DNA: TGTGCCATCAGTGGGAGCACCCGGGACAGGGAATCCGGGGCCAACGTCCTGACTTTC; CDR3: CAISGSTRDRESGANVLTF
size: -; J: TRBJ1-1; D: -; V: TRBV5-6; DNA: TGTGCCAGTAAAAAGGGGCAGGAGAACACTGAAGCTTTCTTT; CDR3: CASKKGQENTEAFF
size: -; J: TRBJ1-2; D: TRBD1; V: TRBV6-6; DNA: TGTGCCAGCAGTTACCCTGCAGGGGGGCAAGGATATGGCTACACCTTC; CDR3: CASSYPAGGQGYGYTF
size: -; J: TRBJ2-7; D: TRBD1; V: TRBV5-4; DNA: TGTGCCAGCAGCTTCGCCCAAATCGGGCAGGGGGCCTACGAGCAGTACTTC; CDR3: CASSFAQIGQGAYEQYF
size: -; J: TRBJ2-5; D: TRBD2; V: TRBV5-8; DNA: TGTGCCAGCACCGACCGGGGGGGAGGATTGGGAGAGACCCAGTACTTC; CDR3: CASTDRGGGLGETQYF
size: few; J: TRBJ1-5; D: -; V: TRBV9; DNA: TGTGCCAGCAGTCCCTCCCAGAATAGCAATCAGCCCCAGCATTTT; CDR3: CASSPSQNSNQPQHF
size: -; J: TRBJ1-4; D: TRBD1; V: TRBV18; DNA: TGTGCCAGCTCCCGACTAAGGCCGGGACAGGGGGACGAAAAACTGTTTTTT; CDR3: CASSRLRPGQGDEKLFF
size: -; J: TRBJ1-6; D: TRBD1; V: TRBV27; DNA: TGTGCCAGCAGTTCACCGCGAGACAGGGGGCGGCATTCACCCCTCCACTTT; CDR3: CASSSPRDRGRHSPLHF
size: -; J: TRBJ2-7; D: TRBD1; V: TRBV7-9; DNA: TGTGCCAGCACCCTCACGGGACAGAATTACGAGCAGTACTTC; CDR3: CASTLTGQNYEQYF
size: -; J: TRBJ1-2; D: TRBD1; V: TRBV7-9; DNA: TGTGCCAGCAGTTCCGGGACAGGGGGTTATAGTGGCTACACCTTC; CDR3: CASSSGTGGYSGYTF
size: few; J: TRBJ2-7; D: -; V: TRBV18; DNA: TGTGCCAGCTCACCAGGGGCGGTTAGCTCCTACGAGCAGTACTTC; CDR3: CASSPGAVSSYEQYF
size: -; J: TRBJ1-1; D: -; V: TRBV5-4; DNA: TGTGCCAGCAGGGCTACGGGACTTCCCGGCACTGAAGCTTTCTTT; CDR3: CASRATGLPGTEAFF
size: -; J: TRBJ2-3; D: -; V: TRBV5-1; DNA: TGCGCCAGCAGCTTGGAAAAGCGAAGCACAGATACGCAGTATTTT; CDR3: CASSLEKRSTDTQYF
size: once; J: TRBJ2-1; D: TRBD1; V: TRBV7-9; DNA: TGTGCCAGCAGCTTAAAAGGACAGGGGCCCTACAATGAGCAGTTCTTC; CDR3: CASSLKGQGPYNEQFF
size: -; J: TRBJ2-6; D: -; V: TRBV7-9; DNA: TGTGCCAGCAGCCGGGTGGCTGGGGCCAACGTCCTGACTTTC; CDR3: CASSRVAGANVLTF
size: -; J: TRBJ2-3; D: TRBD1; V: TRBV5-1; DNA: TGCGCCAGCAGCTTGGGACAGGGGAAAGATACGCAGTATTTT; CDR3: CASSLGQGKDTQYF
size: once; J: TRBJ1-2; D: -; V: TRBV4-3; DNA: TGCGCCAGCAGCCAAGAGCCCGCAGGCTATGGCTACACCTTC; CDR3: CASSQEPAGYGYTF
size: once; J: TRBJ2-3; D: TRBD2; V: TRBV4-3; DNA: TGCGCCAGCAGCCAAGACCCTAGCGGATACACAGATACGCAGTATTTT; CDR3: CASSQDPSGYTDTQYF
size: -; J: TRBJ2-1; D: TRBD2; V: TRBV5-1; DNA: TGCGCCAGCAGCTTATCTAGCGGGAGTAATAATGAGCAGTTCTTC; CDR3: CASSLSSGSNNEQFF
size: -; J: TRBJ1-6; D: -; V: TRBV7-2; DNA: TGTGCCAGCAGCTTAGCTGGGGCCTTGTTAACCCTCCACTTT; CDR3: CASSLAGALLTLHF
size: -; J: TRBJ2-1; D: -; V: TRBV2; DNA: TGTGCCAGCAGGTCCGGGGGTGGGGACAATGAGCAGTTCTTC; CDR3: CASRSGGGDNEQFF